These 10 T cell receptor beta chains came from one sample sequenced in a study of shared T cell receptors in the human thymus. Some clones are missing from TCRdb's copy, which holds only in-frame ones; the method was immunoSEQ multiplex PCR. The sample records roughly 560,000 clones, 70% to 80% being singletons. This sample was also put to use in a study of human thymus T cells.

What was sequenced was thymocytes. These TCRs come from a boy in the first two years of life with a congenital heart defect.

This clone was seen once. The chain employs TRBV18 and TRBJ2-7; 8 bases line up with TRBD2. This CDR3 has 20 residues. J gave up 0 bases and V 0 bases, and 16 bases lay outside the gene matches. Germline lookup yields CDR1 KGHSH and CDR2 LQKENI. The CDR3 DNA reads as TGTGCCAGCTCACCACCCATTTTCCCCGGACTAGCAAGGAGCTCCTACGAGCAGTACTTC. Its protein product is CASSPPIFPGLARSSYEQYF.

This chain uses TRBV10-1 with TRBJ2-7; 7 bases fit TRBD2. Germline lookup yields CDR1 WNHNN and CDR2 SYGVQD (reference sequence). The CDR3 sequence is 13 residues long. Trimming took 6 bases from V and 3 from J; bases not matched to a gene: 5. CDR3 in amino acids: CASRAGFGYEQYF. The CDR3 DNA reads as TGCGCCAGCAGAGCGGGGTTTGGCTACGAGCAGTACTTC.

V and J are TRBV7-2 and TRBJ2-7, with 8 nucleotides matching TRBD2. V lost 6 bases, J lost 4 bases, and 8 bases stayed unmatched. Germline values: CDR1 SGHTA, CDR2 FQGNSA. The CDR3 runs to 14 residues. CDR3 DNA sequence: TGTGCCAGCAGTTTCCCTGGGACTAGATACGAGCAGTACTTC. Encoded protein: CASSFPGTRYEQYF.

The V gene is TRBV12-5, the J gene TRBJ2-3; the D is unclear. The CDR3 is 16 residues long. V lost 0 bases and J 1 base, leaving 11 bases between the germline ends. From germline, CDR1 is LGHNT and CDR2 FRNRAP. CDR3 sequence (DNA): TGTGCTAGTGGTTTGGTATACACCCCAGGCACAGATACGCAGTATTTT. Its translation: CASGLVYTPGTDTQYF.

V usage is TRBV6-5 and J usage is TRBJ2-5, with 7 positions matching TRBD2. CDR1 is MNHEY and CDR2 is SVGAGI in the germline V gene. The trim removed 7 bases at V and 2 bases at J, leaving 7 bases unmatched. CDR3 size: 14 residues. The CDR3 region is CASKNPGLQETQYF. The DNA of the CDR3 is TGTGCCAGCAAGAACCCGGGACTACAAGAGACCCAGTACTTC.

The chain recombines TRBV28 with TRBJ2-1, with a possible D match to TRBD1 (5 bases). V was cut by 1 base and J by 8 bases, with 12 bases left in between. CDR3 length equals 14 residues. Germline lookup yields CDR1 MDHEN and CDR2 SYDVKM. CDR3 sequence: CASSLLVRVHEQFF. The CDR3 bases are TGTGCCAGCAGTTTATTGGTCAGGGTCCATGAGCAGTTCTTC.

The chain has TRBV10-1 and TRBJ1-1; 8 bases agree with TRBD1. The ends lost 4 bases at V and 1 base at J; junction bases unmatched: 2. The CDR3 is 14 residues long. Germline-derived CDR1 and CDR2 are WNHNN and SYGVQD (reference sequence). The chain's CDR3 is CASSVGQGNTEAFF. The CDR3 DNA reads as TGCGCCAGCAGTGTAGGACAGGGGAACACTGAAGCTTTCTTT.

This chain uses TRBV7-9 with TRBJ2-7; 10 positions agree with TRBD1. The V gene's germline CDR1 is SEHNR and CDR2 FQNEAQ (reference sequence). V lost 5 bases and J lost 1; bases outside the gene matches: 14. The CDR3 covers 18 residues. The CDR3 coding sequence is TGTGCCAGCAGCATCACCAGGGACAGGGGTTTTCCTTCCTACGAGCAGTACTTC. This encodes CASSITRDRGFPSYEQYF.

This chain joins TRBV25-1 and TRBJ2-5, with D possibly matching TRBD2 (7 bases). The length of the CDR3 is 14 residues. The V gene's germline CDR1 is MGHDK and CDR2 SYGVNS. Deletions cut 8 bases from V and 4 bases from J, with 17 bases between. CDR3 region: CASRRGAGGETQYF. CDR3 DNA: TGTGCCAGCCGCCGGGGGGCAGGAGGAGAGACCCAGTACTTC.

The chain's CDR3 is CASSQISNEQFF. CDR3 coding DNA: TGCGCCAGCAGCCAAATTAGTAATGAGCAGTTCTTC. The chain employs TRBV4-1 and TRBJ2-1; no definite D call. V lost 2 bases, J lost 7 bases, and 6 bases lay in between. CDR1 and CDR2 from the germline V gene are MGHRA and YSYEKL. The CDR3 runs 12 residues.